Presented here are 17 T cell receptor beta chains from one specimen sequenced in a study of blood T cells in healthy people across ages. A second about 7 to 12 cycle PCR used barcoded and J-beta primers. One entry per CDR3 protein, called by TCRdb with MiXCR from the 5' RACE reads. The data show over a million distinct CDR3 sequences, over 35% seen once. Sample: blood. The receptors were gathered from a woman in her sixties or seventies in good health.

A few counts support this clonotype. This chain joins TRBV13 and TRBJ2-2, with D hard to call. The V and J ends lost 2 bases and 1 base respectively, with 8 bases between them. The CDR3 consists of 15 residues. In germline, CDR1 is PRHDT, CDR2 FYEKMQ (reference sequence). CDR3 protein: CASSLRGLNTGELFF. The CDR3 DNA is TGTGCCAGCAGCTTACGTGGCCTGAACACCGGGGAGCTGTTTTTT.

The chain employs TRBV25-1 and TRBJ2-2, with TRBD2 matching over 13 bases. There are 17 residues in the CDR3. Trimming removed 5 bases from V and 3 bases from J; junction bases left unmatched: 6. Germline assignment: CDR1 MGHDK and CDR2 SYGVNS. The chain's CDR3 is CASSMPGLAGYTGELFF. CDR3 nucleotides: TGTGCCAGCAGTATGCCGGGACTAGCGGGATACACCGGGGAGCTGTTTTTT.

The table lists this clonotype with a count of one. The V call is TRBV12-3 or TRBV12-4, the J call TRBJ2-7; D possibly corresponds to TRBD2 (6 bases). The CDR3 has 15 residues. Trimming took 5 bases from V and 0 from J, leaving 14 bases between them. The CDR3 DNA reads as TGTGCCAGCAGTAGGGACTCGACTTTCTCCTACGAGCAGTACTTC. Translating gives CASSRDSTFSYEQYF.

This chain joins TRBV5-1 and TRBJ2-1; TRBD2 matches at 16 bases. The germline V gene encodes CDR1 SGHRS and CDR2 YFSETQ. J was trimmed by 8 bases and V by 0 bases; bases with no gene match: 14. The CDR3 is 20 amino acids. The CDR3, as DNA: TGCGCCAGCAGCTTGGACAGGGGACTAGCGGGAGGGCCGGCAAGTCATGAGCAGTTCTTC. Translating it yields CASSLDRGLAGGPASHEQFF. Full variable domain (rest looked up from reference TRBV5-1 and TRBJ2-1): KAGVTQTPRYLIKTRGQQVTLSCSPISGHRSVSWYQQTPGQGLQFLFEYFSETQRNKGNFPGRFSGRQFSNSRSEMNVSTLELGDSALYLCASSLDRGLAGGPASHEQFFGPGTRLTVL.

About this clonotype: Given a much more abundant clone one base away, this may be a read error. The V and J genes are TRBV20-1 and TRBJ2-1, with TRBD2 matching 7 bases. The DNA end is more similar to TRBJ2-7, so the J call may be wrong. The CDR3 has 14 amino acids. Germline CDR1 and CDR2: DFQATT and SNEGSKA (reference sequence). CDR3 DNA sequence: TGCAGTGCTCATCTAGCGGAGCCGTACAATGAGCAGTACTTC. Protein product: CSAHLAEPYNEQYF.

The chain couples TRBV7-9 to TRBJ2-1; weak D call: TRBD1 (7 bases). The DNA end is a closer match to TRBJ2-7, so the J assignment may be wrong. Germline CDR1 and CDR2: SEHNR and FQNEAQ (reference sequence). The CDR3 contains 12 residues. In DNA, the CDR3 is TGTGCCAGCGGAGGGGGCTCGGATGAGCAGTACTTC. This sequence encodes CASGGGSDEQYF.

The rearrangement uses TRBV20-1 and TRBJ1-6; D is uncertain. The length of the CDR3 is 12 residues. CDR1 DFQATT and CDR2 SNEGSKA come from the germline V gene (reference sequence). V was clipped by 1 base and J by 7 bases, with 5 bases between them. CDR3 protein: CSARGGNSPLHF. CDR3 bases: TGCAGTGCTAGAGGCGGGAATTCACCCCTCCACTTT.

V gene TRBV28 combines with J gene TRBJ1-4; unclear D gene. Trimming cost V 3 bases and J 0 bases, with 8 bases left between them. CDR1 and CDR2 from the germline V gene are MDHEN and SYDVKM. This CDR3 contains 15 residues. CDR3 sequence: CASSFSTATNEKLFF. The DNA for the CDR3 is TGTGCCAGCAGTTTTTCGACGGCAACTAATGAAAAACTGTTTTTT.

For this clonotype: The junction departs from the called germline gene at one end, perhaps through a read error. The chain combines TRBV5-1 with TRBJ2-1, with 9 bases aligning to TRBD2. CDR1 and CDR2 from the germline V gene are SGHRS and YFSETQ. The CDR3 sequence is 15 residues long. The CDR3 here is CASSRGSGGYNEQVF. For the CDR3, the DNA is TGCGCCAGCAGCCGGGGCAGCGGGGGGTACAATGAGCAGGTCTTC.

The chain has TRBV18 and TRBJ2-2; perhaps TRBD1 as D (6 bases). Germline V gives CDR1 KGHSH, CDR2 LQKENI. The ends were cut back, 6 bases at V and 2 bases at J, with 13 bases in the middle. The CDR3 sequence is 15 residues long. CDR3 bases: TGTGCCAGCTCGCCTGGACAGTTTAACACCGGGGAGCTGTTTTTT. Protein sequence: CASSPGQFNTGELFF.

The chain is built from TRBV11-2 and TRBJ2-1; 7 bases align to TRBD2. This CDR3 has 14 amino acids. The junction had 11 bases not matched to a gene; V was cut back by 5 bases and J by 10 bases. Per the germline V gene, CDR1 is SGHAT and CDR2 is FQNNGV. CDR3 coding DNA: TGTGCCAGCAGCCATTCGTTGGGGGGGGGAGAGCAGTTCTTC. It is translated as CASSHSLGGGEQFF.

The V gene is TRBV5-6, the J gene TRBJ2-1; 7 bases agree with TRBD2. Germline V gene lookup returns CDR1 SGHDT and CDR2 YYEEEE. The CDR3 has 16 amino acids. V shed 2 bases, J shed 1 base, and the junction held 6 bases outside the gene matches. Written as DNA, the CDR3 is TGTGCCAGCAGCTTCTTAGCGGGCCTTTCCTACAATGAGCAGTTCTTC. Amino acid sequence: CASSFLAGLSYNEQFF.

This sequence joins TRBV5-1 and TRBJ2-6; D gene unclear. V lost 0 bases, J lost 1 base, and 11 bases lay in between. Germline loops: CDR1 SGHRS, CDR2 YFSETQ. This CDR3 is built from 17 residues. This CDR3 reads CASSLVATNSGANVLTF. CDR3 nucleotide sequence: TGCGCCAGCAGCTTGGTGGCGACCAATTCTGGGGCCAACGTCCTGACTTTC.

This clonotype was observed a handful of times. The chain couples TRBV15 to TRBJ2-5; 7 nucleotides line up with TRBD1. V shed 2 bases and J 7 bases; nucleotides not matched to a gene: 13. Germline CDR1 reads LNHNV; CDR2 reads YYDKDF (reference sequence). The CDR3 spans 16 residues. The CDR3 here is CATSRKPGQLLGTQYF. The CDR3 nucleotides read TGTGCCACCAGCAGAAAACCGGGACAGCTCCTGGGGACCCAGTACTTC.

The chain uses TRBV7-9 and TRBJ2-1; 8 bases are a match to TRBD2. The germline V gene has CDR1 SEHNR and CDR2 FQNEAQ (reference sequence). V gave up 5 bases and J gave up 5 bases; unmatched junction bases: 8. The CDR3 is 15 residues long. This chain's CDR3 is CASSHLAGPNNEQFF. Here the CDR3 DNA reads TGTGCCAGCAGCCATCTAGCGGGTCCGAACAATGAGCAGTTCTTC.

This rearrangement joins TRBV20-1 to TRBJ2-3, with D tentatively TRBD1 or TRBD2 (5 bases each). V was trimmed by 5 bases and J by 3 bases, leaving 15 bases between them. Germline assignment: CDR1 DFQATT and CDR2 SNEGSKA (reference sequence). The CDR3 loop spans 14 amino acids. CDR3 bases: TGCAGTGCTCATGAGGGGCAGGTAACAGATACGCAGTATTTT. Protein: CSAHEGQVTDTQYF.

The genes are TRBV5-4 and TRBJ1-2; maybe TRBD1 (5 bases). CDR1 is SGHNT, CDR2 YYREEE, per germline (reference sequence). V was clipped by 0 bases and J by 8 bases, with 17 bases between them. This CDR3 is built from 15 residues. The CDR3 reads CASSLARGQGGGYTF. The CDR3 region has the DNA TGTGCCAGCAGCTTGGCAAGAGGGCAGGGTGGCGGCTACACCTTC.